This T cell receptor (beta chain) appears in the sequencing data of a study of shared clonotypes between healthy human individuals. At the level of the study: Aged 18 to 49, the donors were a couple of women and three men. Study results and limitations: Non-shared clonotypes were found to have lower generation probabilities than the clonotypes that were shared by all four of the sorted-subset donors.

Notes on this clone: Its antigen is not identified.

The germline CDR1 and CDR2 sequences are MNHEY and SVGAGI. V lost 7 bases to trimming and J lost 7 bases; unmatched junction nucleotides: 8. This CDR3 contains 13 residues. Libraries were prepared by immunoSEQ multiplex PCR; TCRdb keeps only in-frame clonotypes and omits some of them. Of 2 million to 3 million clones detected, under 95% appear once; the ten largest clones hold roughly 0.39%. None of the donors, who were healthy HIV-negative adults, had recently had acute infections or vaccinations. CD45RA-negative memory and CD45RA+ naive subsets were split from the CD4+ cells. The sequence was collected from a man aged 18 to 35 in good health. Some clones in this sample may be carry-over from other donors' samples. Specimen: naive CD4+ T cells from PBMCs. Subset in this sample: CD45RA+ positively selected. This sequence joins TRBV6-5 and TRBJ2-5, with 8 bases aligning to TRBD2. This CDR3 reads CASNSGSGRTQYF. In DNA, the CDR3 is TGTGCCAGCAACAGCGGGAGTGGGCGGACCCAGTACTTC.